This TCR beta chain is from a study of cytomegalovirus exposure and HLA in healthy donors (dated by TCRdb to 2017 to 2019). At the level of the whole study: According to an earlier analysis of 450 to 650 of the donors, about 180 million T cells yielded roughly 100 million unique TCR beta sequences and around 280 Gb of sequence data. About 300 gigabases of sequencing data and 70 million to 85 million unique TCR sequences were included in an early release covering about 620 HLA-typed donors. Among the approximately 420 genotyped donors, about 83% belonged to the genetic ancestry cluster associated with self-reported Caucasian donors. The study aimed to test whether cataloging public T cell receptors could reveal signatures of past pathogen exposure. The study profiled the T cell repertoires of around 700 subjects by immunosequencing and related them to cytomegalovirus serostatus. In addition to the first cohort of around 670 subjects, a separate validation cohort of 130 or so different subjects was used. To predict cytomegalovirus infection status, the study brought together high-throughput TCR immunosequencing, statistical association of individual TCRs with disease status, and machine learning. In a later analysis, previously published TCR beta repertoires from several hundred donors were re-analyzed and high-resolution HLA genotyping was added so that TCR occurrence patterns could be studied. Rather than using new phenotypic data, the later analysis identified candidate immune exposures from TCR beta sequences and from how often those sequences occurred across donors. To decide whether each TCR beta V gene segment behaved as functional or pseudogenic, an earlier analysis of 587 of the donors relied on high-throughput TCR beta sequencing. Donor age, sex, ethnicity and CMV serostatus were compiled together with the repertoire data. In a later genetic analysis, genome-wide SNP genotypes for about 65% of the 666 donors were used, and that subset was treated as a discovery cohort. All discovery cohort repertoires had been generated on a single sequencing platform. Class I and class II HLA loci were covered by the typing at four-digit resolution. The number of typed donors differed by locus: about 620-630 for A, B, C, DRB1 and DQB1; 522 for DQA1; fewer than 610 for DPA1; and around 490 for DPB1. Several DR-DQ haplotypes were treated as single units for association and clustering because of strong linkage in the cohort. Across 300 to 400 genotyped donors of the cohort, an average of approximately 200,000 unique TCR beta nucleotide sequences per donor were sequenced, and 15% to 20% of those sequences were non-productive.

The cohort consisted of hundreds of healthy bone marrow donors. At the time of sampling, every cohort member was nominally healthy, though immune exposures that went unrecorded were likely present. The donor tested CMV seronegative and was one of the 352 seronegative cohort members. Each donor provided a peripheral blood sample, and peripheral blood mononuclear cells were used for TCR beta sequencing. The Qiagen DNeasy Blood Extraction Kit was used to extract genomic DNA from the blood cell samples. What the work shows at the level of the full study, not this receptor alone: Because HLA typing was missing for some donors at each locus, association tests included only the typed subset. In a later genetic analysis, fewer N-insertions in productive TCRs were reported among donors in an Asian-associated ancestry cluster than the approximately 670-donor mean. While some public TCRs were present in many individuals, most TCR sequences turned up only very rarely across donors. When HLA alleles, especially DR and DQ, strongly co-occurred, TCR associations were difficult to assign to individual alleles. In a later analysis, HLA-associated TCR beta chains showed more clonal expansion and lower generation probabilities than non-associated chains that were equally common. In a later analysis, TCR association rates were found to vary across HLA loci, with the most associated TCRs seen for DRB1 alleles and the fewest for HLA-C alleles. Linkage disequilibrium might explain the correlated functional status among segregating V segments, but an unknown experimental factor could not be excluded. A cluster of highly shared sequence variants was judged likely to represent a technical artifact of the sequencing pipeline. The study gave a list of about 170 TCR beta chains associated with cytomegalovirus. The classifier was reported to diagnose cytomegalovirus status with high specificity and sensitivity in both the original cohort and the validation cohort. In a later analysis, several top co-occurrence clusters were reported to appear linked to parvovirus B19, influenza, CMV and Epstein-Barr virus. In a later analysis, most CMV-associated TCR beta chains were found to appear HLA-restricted, with HLA associations seemingly driven largely by CMV exposure. In a later analysis, over 15,000 TCR beta sequences were associated with specific HLA alleles at a false discovery rate of 0.05. A further reported finding was that TCR beta sequences accurately predicted the HLA-A and HLA-B alleles for most subjects in the first cohort. According to the authors, the approach could potentially be generalized to other disease states and immunological phenotypes. In this cohort, only TCR beta chains were sequenced, and detectable features were limited by the absence of alpha or paired-chain data. A few of the identified cytomegalovirus-associated TCR beta chains were confirmed in vitro to be specific for cytomegalovirus antigens. The 87-base-pair reads could not distinguish some IMGT-functional V segments, including TRBV6-2 and TRBV6-3, so those segments were excluded. In an earlier analysis of 587 of the donors, most TCR beta V segments appeared in productive rearrangements about 87% or about 30% of the time, broadly matching IMGT annotations. The presence/absence analyses assumed that sequencing depth was roughly uniform across donors, and that assumption may not be true. A later genetic analysis associated a missense DCLRE1C variant with V-gene and J-gene trimming of TCR beta chains, and an independent cohort replicated the association. Immune exposure information for the cohort was limited to CMV serostatus. Because counts were too low, seventeen rarely observed V segments, including chromosome 9 orphons, were excluded from the earlier analysis of 587 of the donors.

From cysteine to phenylalanine, the CDR3 is 14 amino acids long. Only the CDR3 part of the read is kept: 42 bases, read in frame from the first base. For CDR1 and CDR2, the germline V gene lists SGHDT and YYEEEE. V loses 0 bases, J loses 5 bases, and the germline ends lie 11 bases apart. As to this clone: No antigen is known for it. One base away there is no much larger clone; base qualities are not given.

Receptors were amplified or captured by the immunoSEQ multiplex PCR assay. For the multiplex PCR, a mixture combining 60 forward primers for TCR Vbeta segments and 13 reverse primers for TCR Jbeta segments was used. A multiplex PCR assay on genomic DNA amplified the CDR3 region of rearranged TCR beta genes. Amplified TCR beta libraries were sequenced as 87-base-pair reads on the Illumina HiSeq System. From the authors' description of their analysis: In a later analysis, tens of millions of unique TCR beta chains were counted across the 500 to 850 repertoires, and approximately 11 million of these chains were shared by at least two donors. To remove PCR and sequencing errors, raw reads were error-corrected and collapsed into unique sequences using a nearest-neighbor algorithm that merged closely related sequences. To assign V, D and J gene segments, CDR3 sequences were aligned to IMGT reference sequences. For a sequence to be retained, at least a six-nucleotide match to both a V gene segment and a J gene segment was required. A rearrangement was called productive if the CDR3 had no stop codons and remained in frame with V and J, and every other rearrangement was called non-productive. Following IMGT convention, CDR3 was defined as the stretch from the second conserved V-encoded cysteine up to the conserved J-encoded phenylalanine. Sequences without an unambiguous match to a single V gene segment were excluded from the earlier analysis of several hundred of the donors. In an earlier analysis of several hundred of the donors, a V segment was called functional when productive rearrangements were above 56.7%, and segregating when the standard deviation between donors exceeded 5%. A statistical classification framework was built for diagnosing cytomegalovirus status from the catalog of TCR beta chain sequences. In a later analysis, V and J genes were assigned by comparing TCR nucleotide sequences against IMGT/GENE-DB human TR gene sequences. A later analysis assigned CDR3 sequences and most-parsimonious VDJ recombination scenarios with the TCRdist pipeline. In a later analysis, each TCR beta chain was defined by its CDR3 amino acid sequence together with its V-gene family, and reads without a unique V-gene family were excluded. As a way to deal with suspected cross-contamination and a sequencing artifact, a later analysis dropped over 550 nucleotide sequences that were highly shared and had low generation probability. In a later analysis, a clonal expansion index for each public chain was calculated from normalized within-repertoire ranks of inferred template counts. A later analysis computed generation probabilities with a VDJ recombination model fitted to out-of-frame rearrangements, and checked the results against IGoR. In a later analysis, TCR-TCR, TCR-HLA and TCR-CMV co-occurrence was scored with hypergeometric tests, and a repertoire-size bias correction was applied to TCR pairs. To estimate false discovery rates, a later analysis permuted the HLA or CMV assignments 20 times. In a later analysis, co-occurring TCRs were grouped using DBSCAN, with TCRdist sequence similarity added in when clustering inside HLA-allele-positive subsets. Co-occurrence clustering excluded repertoires with fewer than 30,000 or more than 120,000 public chains, plus five with anomalous nucleotide sharing. TCRdb stores this immuneACCESS table with in-frame sequences only. Part of the clones is absent; in the studies checked, under half of the shortfall reflects unresolved V genes, and no reason is known for the rest. V and J calls and clone size come straight from that table; D and trimming were deduced from the DNA. Within this sample are about 90,000 clones, with approximately 80% of them counted one time only. The ten largest account for roughly 2.5% of the sample.

The receptor chain draws on TRBV5-6 and TRBJ1-2; matching of 6 bases hints at TRBD1 as the D gene. This receptor was obtained from a man aged 30 to 39 in good health and CMV-seronegative. The sequenced material came from PBMCs. The sequence in DNA is TGTGCCAGCAGCTTGGCCGGGGACAAGTATGGCTACACCTTC. The resulting protein is CASSLAGDKYGYTF.